The 5 T cell receptor beta chains presented below share a single source sample, sequenced in a study of cytomegalovirus exposure and HLA in healthy donors. Profiling relied on immunoSEQ multiplex PCR, and the TCRdb table lists in-frame clones only, not all of them. Seen here are roughly 280,000 clones, about 86% observed once, and the top ten hold roughly 1%. The sample taken for sequencing was PBMCs. These receptors all stem from a woman aged 18-30 years in good health and CMV-seronegative.

The gene calls are TRBV29-1 and TRBJ2-1; 9 bases are shared with TRBD2. This CDR3 region has 16 residues. The germline CDR1 and CDR2 sequences are SQVTM and ANQGSEA. Trimming removed 0 bases from V and 3 bases from J; junction bases left unmatched: 6. The CDR3 coding sequence is TGCAGCGTTGAAGATCAAGCGGGGGGCCACTACAATGAGCAGTTCTTC. It yields the protein CSVEDQAGGHYNEQFF.

This clone was observed once. The V call is TRBV5-1, the J call TRBJ1-4; tentative D call: TRBD1 (6 bases). The CDR3 runs to 14 residues. CDR1 is SGHRS, CDR2 YFSETQ, per germline. Trimming pared 0 bases from V and 6 bases from J, leaving 9 bases between. The chain's CDR3 is CASSLDTGYEKLFF. As DNA, the CDR3 is TGCGCCAGCAGCTTGGACACAGGGTATGAAAAACTGTTTTTT. The full variable domain, completed using reference TRBV5-1 and TRBJ1-4, is KAGVTQTPRYLIKTRGQQVTLSCSPISGHRSVSWYQQTPGQGLQFLFEYFSETQRNKGNFPGRFSGRQFSNSRSEMNVSTLELGDSALYLCASSLDTGYEKLFFGSGTQLSVL.

This clone has just one count. The chain combines TRBV11-2 with TRBJ1-1, with TRBD1 identical over 9 bases. CDR1 is SGHAT and CDR2 is FQNNGV in the germline V gene. The CDR3 totals 16 residues. With V trimmed by 4 bases and J by 1 base, 7 bases remained unmatched. The CDR3 DNA reads TGTGCCAGCAGCTCGGGACAGGGCCTGGGGAACACTGAAGCTTTCTTT. Its translation: CASSSGQGLGNTEAFF.

J is TRBJ2-6 and V is TRBV29-1, with 7 bases matching TRBD1. The germline gives CDR1 SQVTM, CDR2 ANQGSEA. V trimming: 2 bases; J trimming: 2 bases; junction bases outside the gene matches: 12. This CDR3 region has 18 residues. The CDR3 sequence is CSVETSTGKVTGANVLTF. The CDR3 coding sequence is TGCAGCGTTGAAACCTCGACAGGGAAAGTTACTGGGGCCAACGTCCTGACTTTC.

V usage is TRBV19 and J usage is TRBJ2-7, with TRBD2 matching over 7 bases. Germline loops: CDR1 LNHDA, CDR2 SQIVND (reference sequence). This CDR3 has 15 amino acids. J was trimmed by 1 base and V by 7 bases; bases with no gene match: 10. CDR3 sequence: CASTLKGGPSYEQYF. The DNA for the CDR3 is TGTGCCAGTACCCTGAAGGGAGGGCCGTCCTACGAGCAGTACTTC.